This TCR beta chain was retrieved from a study of blood T cell repertoires in COVID-19. Trimming pared 0 bases from V and 2 bases from J, leaving 9 bases between. CDR1 is LGHDT and CDR2 is YNNKEL in the germline V gene (reference sequence). The CDR3 is 15 amino acids. The protocol was immunoSEQ multiplex PCR, while the TCRdb copy is restricted to in-frame clones and leaves out a portion. The profile shows about 50,000 clones, 80% to 90% of them singletons. This chain links TRBV3-1 (or the pseudogene TRBV3-2) with TRBJ2-3; no definite D call. Sequenced: peripheral blood. The source of this sequence is a human donor with active COVID-19. The donor label of this sample is uncertain. The CDR3 coding sequence is TGTGCCAGCAGCCAAGATCCCATTCCCACAGATACGCAGTATTTT. It encodes CASSQDPIPTDTQYF.